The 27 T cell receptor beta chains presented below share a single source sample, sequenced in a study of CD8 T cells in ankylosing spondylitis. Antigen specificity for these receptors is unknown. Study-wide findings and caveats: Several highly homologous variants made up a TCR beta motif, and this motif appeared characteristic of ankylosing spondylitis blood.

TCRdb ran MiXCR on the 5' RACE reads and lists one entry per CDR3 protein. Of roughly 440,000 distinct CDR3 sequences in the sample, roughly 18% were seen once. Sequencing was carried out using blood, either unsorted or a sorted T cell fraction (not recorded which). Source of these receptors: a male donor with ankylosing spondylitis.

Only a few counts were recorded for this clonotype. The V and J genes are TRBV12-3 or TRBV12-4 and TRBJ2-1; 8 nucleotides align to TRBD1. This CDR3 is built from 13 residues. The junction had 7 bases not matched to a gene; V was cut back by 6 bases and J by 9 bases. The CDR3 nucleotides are TGTGCCAGCAGGAAGACAGGGGTGTCTGAGCAGTTCTTC. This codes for CASRKTGVSEQFF.

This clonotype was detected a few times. The CDR3 region is CASGADRLDNYGYTF. For the CDR3, the DNA is TGCGCCAGCGGAGCTGACAGGTTGGATAACTATGGCTACACCTTC. The chain recombines TRBV5-1 with TRBJ1-2, with D maybe TRBD1 (6 bases). V shed 7 bases and J shed 1 base, with 17 bases lying between them. The length of the CDR3 is 15 residues. Germline V gene lookup returns CDR1 SGHRS and CDR2 YFSETQ.

CDR3 sequence reads: CASWEPGVKETQYF. CDR3 DNA: TGCGCCAGCTGGGAGCCCGGGGTGAAAGAGACCCAGTACTTC. The chain uses TRBV5-1 and TRBJ2-5; maybe TRBD2 (5 bases). CDR1 and CDR2 (germline): SGHRS, YFSETQ. With 7 bases removed from V and 3 bases from J, the gap between germline ends came to 16 bases. CDR3 length: 14 residues. The whole variable domain, filled in from reference TRBV5-1 and TRBJ2-5, reads KAGVTQTPRYLIKTRGQQVTLSCSPISGHRSVSWYQQTPGQGLQFLFEYFSETQRNKGNFPGRFSGRQFSNSRSEMNVSTLELGDSALYLCASWEPGVKETQYFGPGTRLLVL.

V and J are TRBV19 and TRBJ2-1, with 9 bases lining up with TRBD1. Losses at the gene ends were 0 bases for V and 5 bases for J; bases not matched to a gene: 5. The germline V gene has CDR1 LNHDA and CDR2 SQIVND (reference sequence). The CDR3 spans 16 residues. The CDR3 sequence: CASSIDGTGTNNEQFF. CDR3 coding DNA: TGTGCCAGTAGTATAGACGGGACAGGGACCAACAATGAGCAGTTCTTC. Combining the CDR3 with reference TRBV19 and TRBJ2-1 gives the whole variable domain DGGITQSPKYLFRKEGQNVTLSCEQNLNHDAMYWYRQDPGQGLRLIYYSQIVNDFQKGDIAEGYSVSREKKESFPLTVTSAQKNPTAFYLCASSIDGTGTNNEQFFGPGTRLTVL.

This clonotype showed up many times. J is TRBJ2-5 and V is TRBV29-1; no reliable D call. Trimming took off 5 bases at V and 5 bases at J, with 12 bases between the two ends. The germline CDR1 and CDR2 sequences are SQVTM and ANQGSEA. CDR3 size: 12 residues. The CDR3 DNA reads TGCAGCGTTATGATAGGGTGGGAGACCCAGTACTTC. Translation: CSVMIGWETQYF.

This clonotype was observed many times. The CDR3 sequence: CSVGDRANTGELFF. The DNA for the CDR3 is TGCAGCGTCGGTGACAGGGCGAACACCGGGGAGCTGTTTTTT. This rearrangement joins TRBV29-1 to TRBJ2-2; 7 bases are a match to TRBD1. V shed 6 bases and J 0 bases; nucleotides not matched to a gene: 4. Germline values: CDR1 SQVTM, CDR2 ANQGSEA. This CDR3 contains 14 residues.

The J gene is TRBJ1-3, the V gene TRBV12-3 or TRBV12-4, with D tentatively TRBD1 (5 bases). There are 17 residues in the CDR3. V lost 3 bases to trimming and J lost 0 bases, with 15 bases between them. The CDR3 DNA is TGTGCCAGCAGTTTTGGGCAGGGCCCCATCTCTGGAAACACCATATATTTT. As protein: CASSFGQGPISGNTIYF.

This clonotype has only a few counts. CDR3 in DNA: TGTGCCAGCCCTAGGGGCAAGGGGAACACCATATATTTT. Its protein product is CASPRGKGNTIYF. V usage is TRBV27 and J usage is TRBJ1-3; D may be TRBD1 (5 bases). This CDR3 region has 13 residues. Trimming took off 8 bases at V and 7 bases at J, with 15 bases between the two ends. CDR1 MNHEY and CDR2 SMNVEV come from the germline V gene (reference sequence).

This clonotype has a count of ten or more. CDR3 loop: CASSPRGAFF. The CDR3 DNA reads as TGTGCCAGCAGCCCCCGGGGGGCTTTCTTT. The rearrangement links TRBV11-2 to TRBJ1-1, with a tentative D call TRBD1 (5 bases). V lost 5 bases and J 11 bases, leaving 9 bases between the germline ends. Looked up from germline, CDR1 is SGHAT and CDR2 is FQNNGV. CDR3 size: 10 residues.

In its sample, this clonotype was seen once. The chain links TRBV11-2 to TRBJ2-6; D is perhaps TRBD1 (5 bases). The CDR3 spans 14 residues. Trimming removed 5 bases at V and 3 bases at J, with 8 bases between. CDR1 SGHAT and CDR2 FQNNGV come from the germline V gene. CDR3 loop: CASSLRVGANVLTF. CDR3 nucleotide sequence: TGTGCCAGCAGCCTCAGGGTTGGGGCCAACGTCCTGACTTTC.

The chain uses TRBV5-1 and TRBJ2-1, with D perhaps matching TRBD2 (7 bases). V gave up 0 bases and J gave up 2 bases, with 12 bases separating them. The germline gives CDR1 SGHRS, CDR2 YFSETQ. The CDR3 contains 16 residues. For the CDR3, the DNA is TGCGCCAGCAGCTTGGGGGGGGGCAGTACCTACAATGAGCAGTTCTTC. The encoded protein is CASSLGGGSTYNEQFF.

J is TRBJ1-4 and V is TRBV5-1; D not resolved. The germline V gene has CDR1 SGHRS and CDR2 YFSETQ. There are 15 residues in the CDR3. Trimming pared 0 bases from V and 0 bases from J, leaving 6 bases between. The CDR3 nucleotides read TGCGCCAGCAGCTTGGCGCCGGCAACTAATGAAAAACTGTTTTTT. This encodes CASSLAPATNEKLFF.

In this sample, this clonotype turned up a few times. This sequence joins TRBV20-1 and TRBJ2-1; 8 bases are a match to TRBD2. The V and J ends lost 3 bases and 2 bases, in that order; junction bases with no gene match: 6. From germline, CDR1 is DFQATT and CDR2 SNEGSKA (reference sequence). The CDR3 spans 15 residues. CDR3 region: CSASDGGAPYNEQFF. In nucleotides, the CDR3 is TGCAGTGCTAGTGACGGGGGGGCCCCCTACAATGAGCAGTTCTTC.

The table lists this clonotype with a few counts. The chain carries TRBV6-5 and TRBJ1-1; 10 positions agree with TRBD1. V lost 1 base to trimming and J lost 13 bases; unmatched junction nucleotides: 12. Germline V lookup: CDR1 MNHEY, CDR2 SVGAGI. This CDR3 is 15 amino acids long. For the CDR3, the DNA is TGTGCCAGCAGTTACTTGGGACAGGGGATAAACGGGGGTTTCTTT. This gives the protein CASSYLGQGINGGFF.

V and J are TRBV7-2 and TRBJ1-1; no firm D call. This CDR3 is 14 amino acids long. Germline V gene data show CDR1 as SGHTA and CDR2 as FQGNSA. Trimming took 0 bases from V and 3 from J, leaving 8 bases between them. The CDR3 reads CASSLAGFYTEAFF. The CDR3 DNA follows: TGTGCCAGCAGCTTAGCTGGGTTTTACACTGAAGCTTTCTTT.

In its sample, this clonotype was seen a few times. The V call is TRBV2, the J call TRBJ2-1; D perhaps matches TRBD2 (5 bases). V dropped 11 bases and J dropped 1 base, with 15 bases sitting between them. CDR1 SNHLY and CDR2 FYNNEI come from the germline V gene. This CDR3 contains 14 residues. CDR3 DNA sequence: TGTGCCGAGGGCCGGTCGCCTTCCTACAATGAGCAGTTCTTC. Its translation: CAEGRSPSYNEQFF.

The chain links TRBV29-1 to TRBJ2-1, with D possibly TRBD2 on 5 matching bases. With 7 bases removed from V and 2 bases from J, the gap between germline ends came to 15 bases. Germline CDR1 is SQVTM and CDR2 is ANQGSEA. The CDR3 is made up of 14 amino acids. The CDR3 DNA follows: TGCAGCGCCCTCCCCAGCGGAGCCTACAATGAGCAGTTCTTC. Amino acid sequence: CSALPSGAYNEQFF.

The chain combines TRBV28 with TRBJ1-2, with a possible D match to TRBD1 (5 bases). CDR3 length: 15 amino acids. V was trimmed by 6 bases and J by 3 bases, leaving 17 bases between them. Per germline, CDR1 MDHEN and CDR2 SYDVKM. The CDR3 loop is CASSSRDPGHYGYTF. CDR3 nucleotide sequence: TGTGCCAGCAGCTCCCGGGACCCGGGCCACTATGGCTACACCTTC.

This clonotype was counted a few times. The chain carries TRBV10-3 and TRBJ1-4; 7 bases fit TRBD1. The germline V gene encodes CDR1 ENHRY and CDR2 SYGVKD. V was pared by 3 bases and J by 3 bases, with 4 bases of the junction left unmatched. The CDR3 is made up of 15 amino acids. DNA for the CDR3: TGTGCCATCAGTGACACAGGGGCGGCTAATGAAAAACTGTTTTTT. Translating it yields CAISDTGAANEKLFF.

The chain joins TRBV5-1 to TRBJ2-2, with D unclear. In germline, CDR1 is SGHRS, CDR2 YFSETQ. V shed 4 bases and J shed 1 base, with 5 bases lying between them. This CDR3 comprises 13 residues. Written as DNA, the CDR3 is TGCGCCAGCAGCGTGTTGAACACCGGGGAGCTGTTTTTT. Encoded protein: CASSVLNTGELFF.

CDR3: CASSQGLAGAENTGELFF. As DNA, the CDR3 is TGTGCCAGCAGCCAGGGACTAGCGGGAGCCGAGAACACCGGGGAGCTGTTTTTT. The rearrangement uses TRBV3-1 and TRBJ2-2; 14 nucleotides line up with TRBD2. Trimming took 3 bases from V and 1 from J; bases not matched to a gene: 4. Per the germline V gene, CDR1 is LGHDT and CDR2 is YNNKEL (reference sequence). This CDR3 is built from 18 residues.

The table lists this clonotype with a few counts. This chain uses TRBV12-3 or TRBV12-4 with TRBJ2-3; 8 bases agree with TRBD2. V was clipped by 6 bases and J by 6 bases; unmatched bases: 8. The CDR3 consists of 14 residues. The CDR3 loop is CASSYSGEADTQYF. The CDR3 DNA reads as TGTGCCAGCAGCTATAGCGGGGAGGCGGATACGCAGTATTTT.

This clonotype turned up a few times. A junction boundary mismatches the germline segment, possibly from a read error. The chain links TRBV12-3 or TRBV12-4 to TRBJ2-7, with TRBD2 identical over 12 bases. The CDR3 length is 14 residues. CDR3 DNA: TGTGCCAGCAGTCTAGCGGGGGGGCAGCGAGAGCAGTACTTC. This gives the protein CASSLAGGQREQYF.

The CDR3 DNA is TGCGCCAGCAGCCAACCAGCGGGGAGCTCCTACAATGAGCAGTTCTTC. Translation: CASSQPAGSSYNEQFF. The V and J genes are TRBV4-1 and TRBJ2-1; 7 positions match TRBD2. Germline trimming cut 2 bases from V and 0 bases from J; bases unmatched to any gene: 4. CDR1 and CDR2 from the germline V gene are MGHRA and YSYEKL. This CDR3 spans 16 amino acids.

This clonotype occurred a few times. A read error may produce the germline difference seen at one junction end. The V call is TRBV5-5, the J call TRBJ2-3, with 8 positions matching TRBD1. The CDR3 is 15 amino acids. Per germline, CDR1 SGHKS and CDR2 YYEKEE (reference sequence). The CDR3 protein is CASILGTGLTDTQYF. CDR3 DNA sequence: TGTGCCAGCATCTTGGGGACAGGCCTCACAGATACGCAGTATTTT.

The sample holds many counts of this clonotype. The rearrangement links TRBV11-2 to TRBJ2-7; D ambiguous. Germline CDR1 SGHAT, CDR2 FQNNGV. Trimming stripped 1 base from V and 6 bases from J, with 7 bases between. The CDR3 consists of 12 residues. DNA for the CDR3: TGTGCCAGCAGCTTAGGGGGTGTCGAGCAGTACTTC. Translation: CASSLGGVEQYF. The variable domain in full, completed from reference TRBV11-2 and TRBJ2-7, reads EAGVAQSPRYKIIEKRQSVAFWCNPISGHATLYWYQQILGQGPKLLIQFQNNGVVDDSQLPKDRFSAERLKGVDSTLKIQPAKLEDSAVYLCASSLGGVEQYFGPGTRLTVT.

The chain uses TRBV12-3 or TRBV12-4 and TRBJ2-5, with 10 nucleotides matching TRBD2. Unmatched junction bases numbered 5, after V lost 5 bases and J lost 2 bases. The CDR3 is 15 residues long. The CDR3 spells CASSQAGGGQETQYF. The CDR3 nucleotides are TGTGCCAGCAGTCAAGCGGGAGGGGGTCAAGAGACCCAGTACTTC.